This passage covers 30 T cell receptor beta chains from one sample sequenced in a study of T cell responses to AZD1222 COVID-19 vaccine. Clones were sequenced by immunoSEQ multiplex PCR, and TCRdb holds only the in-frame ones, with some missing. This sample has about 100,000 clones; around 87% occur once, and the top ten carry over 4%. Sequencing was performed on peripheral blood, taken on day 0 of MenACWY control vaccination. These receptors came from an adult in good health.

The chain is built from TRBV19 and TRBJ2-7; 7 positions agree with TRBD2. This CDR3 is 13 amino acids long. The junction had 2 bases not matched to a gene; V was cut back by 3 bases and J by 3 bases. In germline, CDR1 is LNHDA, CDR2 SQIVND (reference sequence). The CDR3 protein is CASSITGGYEQYF. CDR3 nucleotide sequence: TGTGCCAGTAGTATTACGGGGGGCTACGAGCAGTACTTC.

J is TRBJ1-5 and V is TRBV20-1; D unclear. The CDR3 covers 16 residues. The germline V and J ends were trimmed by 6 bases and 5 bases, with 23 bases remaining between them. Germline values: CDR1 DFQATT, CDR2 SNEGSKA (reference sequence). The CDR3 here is CSASNRALSVHQPQHF. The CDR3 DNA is TGCAGTGCCAGTAATCGGGCCCTAAGCGTCCATCAGCCCCAGCATTTT.

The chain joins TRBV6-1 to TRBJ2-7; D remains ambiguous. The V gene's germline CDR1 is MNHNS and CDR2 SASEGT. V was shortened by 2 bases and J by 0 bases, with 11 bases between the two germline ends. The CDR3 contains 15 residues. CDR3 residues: CASSEITHASYEQYF. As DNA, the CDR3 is TGTGCCAGCAGTGAAATCACCCATGCCTCCTACGAGCAGTACTTC.

The CDR3 is CASSQDPSGSSYEQYF. In DNA form, the CDR3 reads TGCGCCAGCAGCCAAGATCCTAGCGGGAGCTCCTACGAGCAGTACTTC. The rearrangement links TRBV4-3 to TRBJ2-7; 10 bases agree with TRBD2. The V gene end was trimmed by 0 bases and the J gene end by 0 bases; junction bases not matched to a gene: 2. The CDR3 loop spans 16 amino acids. Germline lookup yields CDR1 LGHNA and CDR2 YSLEER.

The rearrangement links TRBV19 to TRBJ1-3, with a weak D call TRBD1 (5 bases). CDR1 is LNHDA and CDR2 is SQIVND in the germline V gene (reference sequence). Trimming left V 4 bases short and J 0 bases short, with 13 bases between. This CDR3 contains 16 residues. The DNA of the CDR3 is TGTGCCAGTAGTAAACCTCAGGGAATCTCTGGAAACACCATATATTTT. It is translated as CASSKPQGISGNTIYF.

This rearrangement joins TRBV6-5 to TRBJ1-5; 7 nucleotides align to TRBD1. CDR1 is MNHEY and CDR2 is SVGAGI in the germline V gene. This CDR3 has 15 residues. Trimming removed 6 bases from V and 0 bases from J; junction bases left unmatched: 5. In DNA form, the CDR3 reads TGTGCCAGCAGAACGACAGGGAATAGCAATCAGCCCCAGCATTTT. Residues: CASRTTGNSNQPQHF.

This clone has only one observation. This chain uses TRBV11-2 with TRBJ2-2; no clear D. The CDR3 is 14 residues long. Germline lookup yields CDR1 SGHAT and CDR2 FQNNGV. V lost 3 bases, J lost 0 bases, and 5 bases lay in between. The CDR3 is CASSFVTNTGELFF. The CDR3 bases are TGTGCCAGCAGCTTCGTAACGAACACCGGGGAGCTGTTTTTT.

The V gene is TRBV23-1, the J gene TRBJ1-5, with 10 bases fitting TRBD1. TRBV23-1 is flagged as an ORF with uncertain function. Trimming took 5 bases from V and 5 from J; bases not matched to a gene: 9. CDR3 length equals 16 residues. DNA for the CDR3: TGCGCCAGCAGTTCCCCCGGACAGGGGGACTATCAGCCCCAGCATTTT. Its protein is CASSSPGQGDYQPQHF.

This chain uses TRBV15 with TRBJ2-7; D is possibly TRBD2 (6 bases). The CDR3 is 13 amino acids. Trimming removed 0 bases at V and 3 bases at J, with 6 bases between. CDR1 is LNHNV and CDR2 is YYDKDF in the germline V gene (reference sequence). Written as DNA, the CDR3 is TGTGCCACCAGCAGAGAGGGGGGCTACGAGCAGTACTTC. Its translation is CATSREGGYEQYF.

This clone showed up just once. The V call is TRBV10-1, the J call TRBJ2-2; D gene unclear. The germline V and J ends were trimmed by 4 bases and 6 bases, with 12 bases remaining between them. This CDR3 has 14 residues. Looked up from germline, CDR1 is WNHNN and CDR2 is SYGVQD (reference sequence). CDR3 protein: CASSALKGSGELFF. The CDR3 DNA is TGCGCCAGCAGTGCGCTTAAGGGTTCCGGGGAGCTGTTTTTT.

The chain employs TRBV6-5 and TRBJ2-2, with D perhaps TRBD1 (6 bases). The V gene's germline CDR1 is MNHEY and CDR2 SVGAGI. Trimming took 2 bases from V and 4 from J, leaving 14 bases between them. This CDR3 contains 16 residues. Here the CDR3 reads CASSYTWGLGTGELFF. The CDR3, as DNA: TGTGCCAGCAGTTACACCTGGGGGCTTGGCACCGGGGAGCTGTTTTTT.

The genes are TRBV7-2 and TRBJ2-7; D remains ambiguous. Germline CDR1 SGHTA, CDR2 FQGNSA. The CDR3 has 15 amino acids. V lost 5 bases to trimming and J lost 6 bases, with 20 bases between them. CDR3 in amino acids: CASSPPSGSLSEQYF. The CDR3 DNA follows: TGTGCCAGCAGCCCCCCTTCCGGGTCCCTGAGCGAGCAGTACTTC.

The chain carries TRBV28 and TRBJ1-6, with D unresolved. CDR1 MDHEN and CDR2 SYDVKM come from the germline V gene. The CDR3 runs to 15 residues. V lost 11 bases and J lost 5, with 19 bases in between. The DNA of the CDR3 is TGTGCCGGCGGATCCTCCGGGGTCCATAATTCACCCCTCCACTTT. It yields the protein CAGGSSGVHNSPLHF.

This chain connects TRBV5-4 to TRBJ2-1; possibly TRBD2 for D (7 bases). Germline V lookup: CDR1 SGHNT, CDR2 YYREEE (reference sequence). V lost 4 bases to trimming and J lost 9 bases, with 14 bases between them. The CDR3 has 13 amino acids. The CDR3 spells CASSPWGGSEQFF. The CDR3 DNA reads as TGTGCCAGCAGCCCCTGGGGGGGCAGTGAGCAGTTCTTC.

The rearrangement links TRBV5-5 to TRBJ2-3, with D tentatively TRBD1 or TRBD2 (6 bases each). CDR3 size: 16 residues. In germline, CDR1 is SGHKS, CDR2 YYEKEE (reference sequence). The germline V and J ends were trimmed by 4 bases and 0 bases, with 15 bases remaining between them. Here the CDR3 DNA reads TGTGCCAGCAGCCGCGGGGACATCCCTAGCACAGATACGCAGTATTTT. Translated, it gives CASSRGDIPSTDTQYF.

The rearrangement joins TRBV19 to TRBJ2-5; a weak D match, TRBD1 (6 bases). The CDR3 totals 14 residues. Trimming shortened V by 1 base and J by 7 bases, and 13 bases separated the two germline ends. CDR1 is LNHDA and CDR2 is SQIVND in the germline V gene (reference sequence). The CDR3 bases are TGTGCCAGTAGTATAGCTTCTAGAGGGGGGACCCAGTACTTC. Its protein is CASSIASRGGTQYF.

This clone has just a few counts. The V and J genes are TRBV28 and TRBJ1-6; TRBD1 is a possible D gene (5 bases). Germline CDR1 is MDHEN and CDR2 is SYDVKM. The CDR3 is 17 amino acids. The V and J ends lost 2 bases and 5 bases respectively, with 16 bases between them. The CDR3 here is CASSLGAGWGNNSPLHF. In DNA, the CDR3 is TGTGCCAGCAGTTTAGGGGCAGGGTGGGGGAATAATTCACCCCTCCACTTT.

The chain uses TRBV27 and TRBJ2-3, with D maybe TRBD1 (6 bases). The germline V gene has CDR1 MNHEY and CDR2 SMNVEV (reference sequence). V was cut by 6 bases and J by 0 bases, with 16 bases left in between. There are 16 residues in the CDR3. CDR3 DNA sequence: TGTGCCAGCAGCCCTCTGGGACACCTTAGCACAGATACGCAGTATTTT. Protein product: CASSPLGHLSTDTQYF.

CDR3 sequence: CASSLDQGKEKLFF. The CDR3 DNA reads as TGCGCCAGCAGCTTGGATCAGGGGAAGGAAAAACTGTTTTTT. The chain carries TRBV5-1 and TRBJ1-4; perhaps TRBD1 as D (6 bases). V was shortened by 0 bases and J by 8 bases, with 11 bases between the two germline ends. This CDR3 has 14 amino acids. The germline gives CDR1 SGHRS, CDR2 YFSETQ. The entire variable domain, with the rest obtained from reference TRBV5-1 and TRBJ1-4, is as follows: KAGVTQTPRYLIKTRGQQVTLSCSPISGHRSVSWYQQTPGQGLQFLFEYFSETQRNKGNFPGRFSGRQFSNSRSEMNVSTLELGDSALYLCASSLDQGKEKLFFGSGTQLSVL.

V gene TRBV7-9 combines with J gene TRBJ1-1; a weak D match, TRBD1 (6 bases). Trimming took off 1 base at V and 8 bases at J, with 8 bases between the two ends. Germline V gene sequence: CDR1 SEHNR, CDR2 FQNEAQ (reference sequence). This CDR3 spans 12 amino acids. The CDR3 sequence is CASSLEGVEAFF. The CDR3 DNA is TGTGCCAGCAGCTTAGAGGGGGTAGAAGCTTTCTTT.

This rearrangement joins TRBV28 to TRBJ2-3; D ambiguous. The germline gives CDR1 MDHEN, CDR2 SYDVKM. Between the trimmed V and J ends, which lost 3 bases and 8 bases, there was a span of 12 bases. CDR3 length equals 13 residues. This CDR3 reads CASSFESRGTQYF. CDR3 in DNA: TGTGCCAGCAGTTTCGAGTCACGCGGTACGCAGTATTTT.

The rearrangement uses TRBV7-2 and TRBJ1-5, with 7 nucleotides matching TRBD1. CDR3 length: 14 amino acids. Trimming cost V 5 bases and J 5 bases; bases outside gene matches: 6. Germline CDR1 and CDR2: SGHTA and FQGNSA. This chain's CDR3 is CASSPRQGYQPQHF. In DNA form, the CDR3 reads TGTGCCAGCAGCCCCCGACAGGGCTATCAGCCCCAGCATTTT.

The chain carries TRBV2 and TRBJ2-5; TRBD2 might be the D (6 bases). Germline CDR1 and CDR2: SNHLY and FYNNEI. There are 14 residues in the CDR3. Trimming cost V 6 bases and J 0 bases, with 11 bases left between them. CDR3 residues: CASSASSDQETQYF. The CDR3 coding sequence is TGTGCCAGCAGCGCTTCTAGCGACCAAGAGACCCAGTACTTC.

The CDR3 bases are TGCGCCAGCAGTCGGGACATCCAAAGCTCTGGAAACACCATATATTTT. Translation gives CASSRDIQSSGNTIYF. This chain connects TRBV5-1 to TRBJ1-3, with D tentatively TRBD1 (6 bases). Trimming pared 5 bases from V and 0 bases from J, leaving 15 bases between. CDR3 length: 16 residues. CDR1 and CDR2 (germline): SGHRS, YFSETQ.

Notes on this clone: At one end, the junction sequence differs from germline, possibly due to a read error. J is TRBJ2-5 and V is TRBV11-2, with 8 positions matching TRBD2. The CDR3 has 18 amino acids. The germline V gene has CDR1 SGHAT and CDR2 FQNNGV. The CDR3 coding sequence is TGTGCCAGCACCTTAGGGGTTAGCGGGGATGGGTCCGCCGAGACCCAGTACTTC. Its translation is CASTLGVSGDGSAETQYF. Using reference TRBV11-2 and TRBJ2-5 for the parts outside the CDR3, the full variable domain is EAGVAQSPRYKIIEKRQSVAFWCNPISGHATLYWYQQILGQGPKLLIQFQNNGVVDDSQLPKDRFSAERLKGVDSTLKIQPAKLEDSAVYLCASTLGVSGDGSAETQYFGPGTRLLVL.

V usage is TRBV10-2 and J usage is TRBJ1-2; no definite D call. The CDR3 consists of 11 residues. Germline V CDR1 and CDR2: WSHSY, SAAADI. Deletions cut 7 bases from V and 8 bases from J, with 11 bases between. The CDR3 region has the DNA TGCGCCAGCACCACATCGGGGGGCTACACCTTC. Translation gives CASTTSGGYTF.

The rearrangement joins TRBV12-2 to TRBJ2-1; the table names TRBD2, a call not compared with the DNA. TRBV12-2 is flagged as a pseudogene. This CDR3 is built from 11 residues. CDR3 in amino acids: CASRRTYEQFF. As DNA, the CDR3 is TGTGCAAGTCGCCGAACTTATGAGCAGTTCTTC.

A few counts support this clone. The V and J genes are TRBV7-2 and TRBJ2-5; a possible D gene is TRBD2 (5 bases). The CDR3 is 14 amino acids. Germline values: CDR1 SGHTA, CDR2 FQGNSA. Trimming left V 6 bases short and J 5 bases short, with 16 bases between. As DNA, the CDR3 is TGTGCCAGCAGTAATGCGCTAGCTTGGGAGACCCAGTACTTC. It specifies CASSNALAWETQYF.

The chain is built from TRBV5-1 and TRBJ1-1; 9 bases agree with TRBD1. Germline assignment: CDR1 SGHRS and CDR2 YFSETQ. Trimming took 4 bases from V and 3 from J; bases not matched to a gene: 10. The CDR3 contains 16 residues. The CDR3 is CASSRTGEFGDTEAFF. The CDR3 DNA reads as TGCGCCAGCAGCCGGACAGGGGAATTTGGTGACACTGAAGCTTTCTTT.

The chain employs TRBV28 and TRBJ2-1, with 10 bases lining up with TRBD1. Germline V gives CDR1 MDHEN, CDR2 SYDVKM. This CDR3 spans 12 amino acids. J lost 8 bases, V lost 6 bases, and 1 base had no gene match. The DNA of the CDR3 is TGTGCCAGCAGGGGGACAGGGGATGAGCAGTTCTTC. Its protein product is CASRGTGDEQFF. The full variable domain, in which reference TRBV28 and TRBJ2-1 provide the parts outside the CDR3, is DVKVTQSSRYLVKRTGEKVFLECVQDMDHENMFWYRQDPGLGLRLIYFSYDVKMKEKGDIPEGYSVSREKKERFSLILESASTNQTSMYLCASRGTGDEQFFGPGTRLTVL.